The entry below gives a single TCR beta chain sequence along with its context. Antigen: not known. This entry is derived from a study of response to subunit inactivated influenza vaccine. The study's findings and limits: A suggestion made by the authors is that each seasonal influenza vaccination recruits few new T cells.

TCRdb re-called the RT-PCR reads with MiXCR, one entry per CDR3 protein. The repertoire has over 150,000 distinct CDR3 sequences, 13% to 15% of them found once; the top ten carry approximately 27%. The V end lost 4 bases, the J end lost 7 bases, and 17 bases lay between the germline ends. This CDR3 comprises 14 residues. Germline CDR1 reads MNHEY; CDR2 reads SVGAGI. This sequence originates from a man over 45 who received an inactivated influenza vaccine. The sample here was CD8+ T cells sorted from PBMCs, taken 4 to 6 days after vaccination. V usage is TRBV6-5 and J usage is TRBJ2-7; TRBD2 is a possible D gene (7 bases). CDR3 amino acids: CASSLSAGAGEQYF. CDR3 bases: TGTGCCAGCAGTTTGTCCGCGGGGGCGGGTGAGCAGTACTTC.